The next 24 T cell receptor beta chains were all read from a single sample in a study of cytomegalovirus exposure and HLA in healthy donors. The PCR used 60 Vbeta and 13 Jbeta primers. Data came from immunoSEQ multiplex PCR; TCRdb stores just in-frame clones and leaves some out. This table holds 90,000 or so clones, roughly 75% found once. Specimen: PBMCs. Receptors originate from a man in his 60s in good health and CMV-seronegative.

The genes are TRBV7-8 and TRBJ2-5; 7 bases match TRBD2. Trimming at V came to 5 bases and at J to 5 bases, leaving 17 bases not matched to a gene. The germline V gene has CDR1 SGHVS and CDR2 FQNEAQ. This CDR3 has 17 amino acids. This chain's CDR3 is CASSKHTTGPGGETQYF. The CDR3 coding sequence is TGTGCCAGCAGCAAACACACCACCGGGCCCGGGGGGGAGACCCAGTACTTC.

CDR3 in amino acids: CASSYSFQATTEAFF. In DNA form, the CDR3 reads TGTGCCAGCAGTTACTCGTTCCAGGCGACAACTGAAGCTTTCTTT. The V and J genes are TRBV6-5 and TRBJ1-1; D not resolved. V shed 0 bases and J shed 5 bases, with 13 bases lying between them. The CDR3 has 15 residues. The germline CDR1 and CDR2 sequences are MNHEY and SVGAGI.

This rearrangement joins TRBV25-1 to TRBJ1-3; no firm D call. In germline, CDR1 is MGHDK, CDR2 SYGVNS. The CDR3 spans 12 residues. With 2 bases removed from V and 4 bases from J, the gap between germline ends came to 3 bases. CDR3 sequence reads: CASSEQGNTIYF. In DNA form, the CDR3 reads TGTGCCAGCAGTGAACAGGGAAACACCATATATTTT.

The chain joins TRBV19 to TRBJ2-7; D not certain. This CDR3 spans 13 amino acids. V was pared by 5 bases and J by 3 bases, with 11 bases between. Germline V gene data show CDR1 as LNHDA and CDR2 as SQIVND (reference sequence). DNA of the CDR3: TGTGCCAGTAGTGTTCTACTACGCTACGAGCAGTACTTC. This encodes CASSVLLRYEQYF.

The CDR3 here is CASKGGDPSSYEQYF. CDR3 nucleotides: TGTGCCAGCAAAGGGGGGGATCCTAGCTCCTACGAGCAGTACTTC. V is TRBV25-1 and J is TRBJ2-7; perhaps TRBD2 as D (7 bases). The length of the CDR3 is 15 residues. Trimming cost V 7 bases and J 0 bases, with 16 bases left between them. The germline V gene has CDR1 MGHDK and CDR2 SYGVNS.

J is TRBJ1-1 and V is TRBV2, with 9 positions matching TRBD1. Germline CDR1 is SNHLY and CDR2 is FYNNEI. Trimming took 2 bases from V and 0 from J; bases not matched to a gene: 4. The CDR3 totals 16 residues. CDR3 residues: CASSELGQGLNTEAFF. Written as DNA, the CDR3 is TGTGCCAGCAGTGAACTGGGACAGGGCTTGAACACTGAAGCTTTCTTT.

V gene TRBV5-6 combines with J gene TRBJ2-3; 7 bases are a match to TRBD2. This CDR3 has 16 residues. Germline assignment: CDR1 SGHDT and CDR2 YYEEEE. V trimming: 4 bases; J trimming: 2 bases; junction bases outside the gene matches: 10. The CDR3 region is CASSARGGGDTDTQYF. The CDR3, as DNA: TGTGCCAGCAGCGCCCGGGGCGGGGGAGACACAGATACGCAGTATTTT.

The V and J genes are TRBV5-5 and TRBJ1-6; a possible D gene is TRBD1 (5 bases). This CDR3 spans 14 amino acids. V gave up 4 bases and J gave up 10 bases, with 15 bases separating them. Germline-derived CDR1 and CDR2 are SGHKS and YYEKEE (reference sequence). Here the CDR3 reads CASSRASGDSPLHF. The CDR3 DNA reads TGTGCCAGCAGCCGGGCCTCGGGGGACTCACCCCTCCACTTT. The full variable domain, rest sourced from reference TRBV5-5 and TRBJ1-6, is DAGVTQSPTHLIKTRGQQVTLRCSPISGHKSVSWYQQVLGQGPQFIFQYYEKEERGRGNFPDRFSARQFPNYSSELNVNALLLGDSALYLCASSRASGDSPLHFGNGTRLTVT.

This chain links TRBV23-1 with TRBJ2-7; D gene uncertain. TRBV23-1 is noted as an ORF with a role that remains uncertain. This CDR3 region has 10 residues. V lost 4 bases and J 4 bases, leaving 2 bases between the germline ends. The CDR3: CASSPYEQYF. CDR3 coding DNA: TGCGCCAGCAGTCCTTACGAGCAGTACTTC.

The chain couples TRBV5-1 to TRBJ1-2; D perhaps matches TRBD1 (6 bases). Germline CDR1 reads SGHRS; CDR2 reads YFSETQ. The V end was cut by 3 bases, the J end by 3 bases, with 12 bases between. This CDR3 has 14 amino acids. The DNA for the CDR3 is TGCGCCAGCAGCTCCAAGGACAGATACTATGGCTACACCTTC. Its protein is CASSSKDRYYGYTF.

The chain uses TRBV5-6 and TRBJ1-3; a possible D gene is TRBD1 (5 bases). Germline values: CDR1 SGHDT, CDR2 YYEEEE. The V and J ends lost 0 bases and 1 base respectively, with 5 bases between them. CDR3 length equals 14 residues. The CDR3 coding sequence is TGTGCCAGCAGCTTGGCAGGGTCTGGAAACACCATATATTTT. This encodes CASSLAGSGNTIYF.

This clone was picked up one time. V is TRBV6-1 and J is TRBJ1-6, with 7 bases aligning to TRBD1. CDR3 length: 13 amino acids. J was trimmed by 6 bases and V by 6 bases; bases with no gene match: 2. Germline V gene sequence: CDR1 MNHNS, CDR2 SASEGT. The CDR3 region is CASSRQGNSPLHF. Here the CDR3 DNA reads TGTGCCAGCAGCCGACAGGGTAATTCACCCCTCCACTTT.

The chain employs TRBV7-3 and TRBJ2-5; 8 bases agree with TRBD2. CDR1 is SGHTA, CDR2 FQGTGA, per germline. The CDR3 has 17 amino acids. J lost 1 base, V lost 1 base, and 8 bases had no gene match. CDR3 protein: CASSLIRGGRPQETQYF. CDR3 nucleotides: TGTGCCAGCAGCTTAATACGCGGGGGGCGACCCCAAGAGACCCAGTACTTC.

CDR3 bases: TGTGCCAGCAGCGTAGATGCTAGCGGGGGGGTCGGCACAGATACGCAGTATTTT. Translated, it gives CASSVDASGGVGTDTQYF. This chain connects TRBV9 to TRBJ2-3, with 12 nucleotides matching TRBD2. The CDR3 loop spans 18 amino acids. Trimming removed 0 bases from V and 1 base from J; junction bases left unmatched: 6. CDR1 and CDR2 (germline): SGDLS, YYNGEE.

The V call is TRBV11-2, the J call TRBJ2-1, with TRBD2 identical over 10 bases. With V trimmed by 5 bases and J by 3 bases, 4 bases remained unmatched. Germline assignment: CDR1 SGHAT and CDR2 FQNNGV. The CDR3 spans 15 residues. This CDR3 reads CASSLLAGNYNEQFF. CDR3 nucleotide sequence: TGTGCCAGCAGCCTACTAGCGGGGAACTACAATGAGCAGTTCTTC.

This clone was seen a few times. This chain uses TRBV4-1 with TRBJ1-1; unclear D gene. CDR1 and CDR2 (germline): MGHRA, YSYEKL. The CDR3 has 13 residues. Trimming removed 4 bases at V and 2 bases at J, with 8 bases between. The chain's CDR3 is CASSRTVNTEAFF. The CDR3 region has the DNA TGCGCCAGCAGCCGGACTGTTAACACTGAAGCTTTCTTT.

Only a few counts were recorded for this clone. The J gene is TRBJ2-7, the V gene TRBV5-4; 11 bases fit TRBD2. Germline trimming cut 4 bases from V and 1 base from J; bases unmatched to any gene: 4. CDR1 and CDR2 (germline): SGHNT, YYREEE (reference sequence). The length of the CDR3 is 15 residues. CDR3 sequence reads: CASSGTSGPSYEQYF. CDR3 DNA sequence: TGTGCCAGCAGCGGGACTAGCGGACCTTCCTACGAGCAGTACTTC.

The chain has TRBV2 and TRBJ2-2; TRBD2 matches 7 bases. Germline V gene lookup returns CDR1 SNHLY and CDR2 FYNNEI. J gave up 3 bases and V 3 bases, and 4 bases lay outside the gene matches. The CDR3 totals 15 residues. CDR3 region: CASSDPSGDTGELFF. In DNA, the CDR3 is TGTGCCAGCAGTGATCCCAGCGGGGACACCGGGGAGCTGTTTTTT.

The rearrangement uses TRBV5-4 and TRBJ2-3; no firm D call. Trimming removed 4 bases at V and 6 bases at J, with 9 bases between. The CDR3 has 12 residues. CDR1 and CDR2 from the germline V gene are SGHNT and YYREEE (reference sequence). The CDR3 DNA reads TGTGCCAGCAGCCCCACCCGGGATACGCAGTATTTT. Translation: CASSPTRDTQYF.

Remarks on this clone: Other DNA sequences in the same sample also yield this CDR3. The chain uses TRBV16 and TRBJ1-6; D is uncertain. This CDR3 has 14 residues. Trimming stripped 9 bases from V and 4 bases from J, with 13 bases between. The germline gives CDR1 KGHSY, CDR2 FQNENV. The CDR3 sequence is CASCRSTYNSPLHF. The CDR3 DNA reads TGTGCCAGTTGCCGGAGTACGTATAATTCACCCCTCCACTTT.

V and J are TRBV18 and TRBJ1-6, with D perhaps matching TRBD1 (5 bases). Germline V gives CDR1 KGHSH, CDR2 LQKENI. CDR3 length: 15 residues. The V and J ends lost 3 bases and 9 bases respectively, with 15 bases between them. CDR3 in DNA: TGTGCCAGCTCACCGACAGACGCTCGGGTTTCACCCCTCCACTTT. Residues: CASSPTDARVSPLHF.

The gene calls are TRBV18 and TRBJ2-1; 10 nucleotides line up with TRBD1. The CDR3 is made up of 13 amino acids. The germline CDR1 and CDR2 sequences are KGHSH and LQKENI. The V segment lost 0 bases and the J segment 15 bases; nucleotides outside the gene matches: 5. Written as DNA, the CDR3 is TGTGCCAGCTCACCACCGGCCGGGACAGGGGCGTTCTTC. Translating gives CASSPPAGTGAFF.

The genes are TRBV19 and TRBJ1-2; 8 positions match TRBD1. The CDR3 totals 15 residues. V lost 5 bases to trimming and J lost 6 bases; unmatched junction nucleotides: 11. Germline assignment: CDR1 LNHDA and CDR2 SQIVND (reference sequence). DNA of the CDR3: TGTGCCAGTAGTTTGGTGGACAGGGAAGGGAATGGCTACACCTTC. This encodes CASSLVDREGNGYTF.

The J gene is TRBJ1-1, the V gene TRBV7-9; a weak D match, TRBD1 (5 bases). Germline CDR1 SEHNR, CDR2 FQNEAQ (reference sequence). The CDR3 extends over 15 amino acids. Trimming removed 5 bases from V and 5 bases from J, with 18 bases in between. CDR3 amino acids: CASSPSLGKGTEAFF. Written as DNA, the CDR3 is TGTGCCAGCAGCCCGAGTTTGGGGAAGGGGACTGAAGCTTTCTTT.